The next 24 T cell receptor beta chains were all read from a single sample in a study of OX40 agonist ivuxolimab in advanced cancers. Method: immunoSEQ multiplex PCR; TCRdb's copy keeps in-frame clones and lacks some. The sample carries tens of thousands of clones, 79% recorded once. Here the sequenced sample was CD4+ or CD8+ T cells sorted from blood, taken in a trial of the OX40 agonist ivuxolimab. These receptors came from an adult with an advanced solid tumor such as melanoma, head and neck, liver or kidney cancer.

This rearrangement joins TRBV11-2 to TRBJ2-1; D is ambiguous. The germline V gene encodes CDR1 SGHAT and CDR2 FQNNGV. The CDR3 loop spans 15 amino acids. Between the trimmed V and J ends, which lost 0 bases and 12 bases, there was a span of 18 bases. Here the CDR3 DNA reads TGTGCCAGCAGCTTAGACAGGTTGACTCACTACCGGCAGTTCTTC. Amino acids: CASSLDRLTHYRQFF.

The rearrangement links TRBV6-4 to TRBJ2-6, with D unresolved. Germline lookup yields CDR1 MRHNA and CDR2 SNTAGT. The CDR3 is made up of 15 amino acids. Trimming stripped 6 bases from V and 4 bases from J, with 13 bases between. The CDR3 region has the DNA TGTGCCAGCAGCCACAGCTCTCTGGGGGCCAACGTCCTGACTTTC. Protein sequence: CASSHSSLGANVLTF.

In DNA, the CDR3 is TGTGCCGGCAATGACAGAGCCTCTGGAAACACCATATATTTT. Its protein is CAGNDRASGNTIYF. The V and J genes are TRBV30 and TRBJ1-3; perhaps TRBD1 as D (5 bases). The germline V gene has CDR1 GTSNPN and CDR2 SVGIG (reference sequence). The V and J ends lost 8 bases and 0 bases respectively, with 14 bases between them. The CDR3 has 14 amino acids.

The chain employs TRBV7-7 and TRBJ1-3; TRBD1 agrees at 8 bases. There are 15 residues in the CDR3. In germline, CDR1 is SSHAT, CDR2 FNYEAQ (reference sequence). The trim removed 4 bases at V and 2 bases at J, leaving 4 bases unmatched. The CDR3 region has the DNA TGTGCCAGCAGCTCCGGGACAGGAACTGGAAACACCATATATTTT. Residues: CASSSGTGTGNTIYF.

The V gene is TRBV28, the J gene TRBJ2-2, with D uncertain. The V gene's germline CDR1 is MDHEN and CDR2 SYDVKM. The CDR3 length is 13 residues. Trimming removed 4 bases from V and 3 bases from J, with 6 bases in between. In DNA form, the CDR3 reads TGTGCCAGCAGTTCACCGGACACCGGGGAGCTGTTTTTT. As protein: CASSSPDTGELFF.

The CDR3 loop is CAIARSSYEQYF. In nucleotides, the CDR3 is TGTGCCATCGCGAGGAGCTCCTACGAGCAGTACTTC. J is TRBJ2-7 and V is TRBV10-3; D not certain. Trimming pared 8 bases from V and 0 bases from J, leaving 8 bases between. The germline gives CDR1 ENHRY, CDR2 SYGVKD. CDR3 length equals 12 residues.

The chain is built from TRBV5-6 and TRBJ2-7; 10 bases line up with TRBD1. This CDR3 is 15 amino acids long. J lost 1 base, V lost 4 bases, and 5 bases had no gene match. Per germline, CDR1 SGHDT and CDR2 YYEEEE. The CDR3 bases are TGTGCCAGCAGCCCGGACAGGGGGTGGTCCTACGAGCAGTACTTC. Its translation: CASSPDRGWSYEQYF.

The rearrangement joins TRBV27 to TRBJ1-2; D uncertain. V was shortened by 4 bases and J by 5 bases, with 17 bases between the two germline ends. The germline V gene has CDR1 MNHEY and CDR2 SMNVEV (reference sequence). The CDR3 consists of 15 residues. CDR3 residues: CASSSPGQRDYGYTF. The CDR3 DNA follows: TGTGCCAGCAGTTCCCCGGGCCAGAGGGATTATGGCTACACCTTC.

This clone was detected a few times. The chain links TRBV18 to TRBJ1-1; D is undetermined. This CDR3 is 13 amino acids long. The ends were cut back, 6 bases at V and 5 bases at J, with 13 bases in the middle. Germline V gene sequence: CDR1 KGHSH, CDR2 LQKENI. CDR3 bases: TGTGCCAGCTCCCTTTACACTGAGACTGAAGCTTTCTTT. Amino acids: CASSLYTETEAFF.

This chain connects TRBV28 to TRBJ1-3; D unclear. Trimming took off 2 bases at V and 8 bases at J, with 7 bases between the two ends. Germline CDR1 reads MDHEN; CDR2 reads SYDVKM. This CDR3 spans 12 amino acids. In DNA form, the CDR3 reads TGTGCCAGCAGTTTACCTAGGGACACCATATATTTT. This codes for CASSLPRDTIYF.

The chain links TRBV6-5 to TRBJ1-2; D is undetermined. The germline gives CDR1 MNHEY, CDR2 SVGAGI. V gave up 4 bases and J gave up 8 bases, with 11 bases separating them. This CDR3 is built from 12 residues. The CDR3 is CASSSPVGGYTF. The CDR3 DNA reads TGTGCCAGCAGTTCCCCAGTGGGCGGCTACACCTTC.

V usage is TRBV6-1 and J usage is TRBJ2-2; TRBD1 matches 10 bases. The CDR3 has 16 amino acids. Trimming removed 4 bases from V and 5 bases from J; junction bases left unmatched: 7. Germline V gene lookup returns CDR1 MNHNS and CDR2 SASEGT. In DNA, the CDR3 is TGTGCCAGCAGTGCAGGGGACAGGGGTTTAACCGGGGAGCTGTTTTTT. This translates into CASSAGDRGLTGELFF.

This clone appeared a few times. CDR3 region: CASSEAQSNQPQHF. CDR3 in DNA: TGTGCCAGCAGTGAGGCGCAGAGCAATCAGCCCCAGCATTTT. The chain carries TRBV2 and TRBJ1-5; D uncertain. V was pared by 3 bases and J by 1 base, with 7 bases between. CDR3 size: 14 residues. The germline V gene has CDR1 SNHLY and CDR2 FYNNEI.

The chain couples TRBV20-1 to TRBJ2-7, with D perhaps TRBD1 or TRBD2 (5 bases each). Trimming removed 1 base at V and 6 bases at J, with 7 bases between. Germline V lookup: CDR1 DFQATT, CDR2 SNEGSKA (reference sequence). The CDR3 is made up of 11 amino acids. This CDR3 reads CSARVGVEQYF. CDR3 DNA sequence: TGCAGTGCTAGAGTGGGGGTCGAGCAGTACTTC.

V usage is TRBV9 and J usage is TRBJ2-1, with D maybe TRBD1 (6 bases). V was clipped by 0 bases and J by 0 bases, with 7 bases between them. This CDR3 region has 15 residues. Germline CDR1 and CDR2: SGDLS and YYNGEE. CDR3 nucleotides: TGTGCCAGCAGCGTAGAAGGGGGCTCCTACAATGAGCAGTTCTTC. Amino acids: CASSVEGGSYNEQFF.

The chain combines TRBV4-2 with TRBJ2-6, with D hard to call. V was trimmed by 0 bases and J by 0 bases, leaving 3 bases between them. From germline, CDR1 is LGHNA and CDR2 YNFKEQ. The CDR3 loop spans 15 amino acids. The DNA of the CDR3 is TGTGCCAGCAGCCAAGATGGCTCTGGGGCCAACGTCCTGACTTTC. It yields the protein CASSQDGSGANVLTF.

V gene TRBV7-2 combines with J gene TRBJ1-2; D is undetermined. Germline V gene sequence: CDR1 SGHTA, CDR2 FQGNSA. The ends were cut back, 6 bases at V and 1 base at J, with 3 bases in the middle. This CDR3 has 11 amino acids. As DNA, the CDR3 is TGTGCCAGCAGGGATAACTATGGCTACACCTTC. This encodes CASRDNYGYTF.

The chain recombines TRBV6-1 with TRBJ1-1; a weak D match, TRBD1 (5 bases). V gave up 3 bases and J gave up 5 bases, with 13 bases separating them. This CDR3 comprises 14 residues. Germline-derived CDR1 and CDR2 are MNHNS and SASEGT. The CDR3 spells CASSDKGAWTEAFF. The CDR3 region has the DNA TGTGCCAGCAGTGACAAAGGGGCATGGACTGAAGCTTTCTTT.

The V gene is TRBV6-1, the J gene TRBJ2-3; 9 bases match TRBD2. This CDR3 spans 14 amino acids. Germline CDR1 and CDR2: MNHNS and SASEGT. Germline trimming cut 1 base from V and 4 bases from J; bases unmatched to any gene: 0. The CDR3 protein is CASSEGGGADTQYF. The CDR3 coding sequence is TGTGCCAGCAGTGAAGGCGGGGGGGCAGATACGCAGTATTTT.

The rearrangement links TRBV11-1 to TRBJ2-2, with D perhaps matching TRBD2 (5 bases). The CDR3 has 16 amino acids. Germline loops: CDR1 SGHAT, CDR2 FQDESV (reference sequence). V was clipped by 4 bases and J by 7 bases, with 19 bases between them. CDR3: CASSSLGGPGNGELFF. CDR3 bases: TGTGCCAGCAGCTCCTTGGGCGGGCCCGGCAACGGGGAGCTGTTTTTT.

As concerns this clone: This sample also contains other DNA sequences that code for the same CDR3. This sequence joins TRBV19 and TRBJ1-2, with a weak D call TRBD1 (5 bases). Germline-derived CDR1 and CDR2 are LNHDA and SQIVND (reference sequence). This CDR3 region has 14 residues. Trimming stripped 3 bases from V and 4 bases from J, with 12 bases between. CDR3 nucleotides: TGTGCCAGTAGTATCCCAGGGAATTTCTATGGCTACACCTTC. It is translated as CASSIPGNFYGYTF.

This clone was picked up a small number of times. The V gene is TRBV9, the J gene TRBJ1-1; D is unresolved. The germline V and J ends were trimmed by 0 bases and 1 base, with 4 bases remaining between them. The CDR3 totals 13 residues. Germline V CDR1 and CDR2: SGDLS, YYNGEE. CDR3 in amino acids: CASSVAQNTEAFF. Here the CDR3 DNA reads TGTGCCAGCAGCGTAGCCCAGAACACTGAAGCTTTCTTT. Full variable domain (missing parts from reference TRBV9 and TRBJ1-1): DSGVTQTPKHLITATGQRVTLRCSPRSGDLSVYWYQQSLDQGLQFLIQYYNGEERAKGNILERFSAQQFPDLHSELNLSSLELGDSALYFCASSVAQNTEAFFGQGTRLTVV.

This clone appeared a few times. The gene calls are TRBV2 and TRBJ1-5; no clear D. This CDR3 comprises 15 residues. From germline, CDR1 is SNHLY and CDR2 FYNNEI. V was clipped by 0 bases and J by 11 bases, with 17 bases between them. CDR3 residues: CASSEALLVESAQHF. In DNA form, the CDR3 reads TGTGCCAGCAGTGAAGCGCTATTAGTAGAGTCGGCCCAGCATTTT.

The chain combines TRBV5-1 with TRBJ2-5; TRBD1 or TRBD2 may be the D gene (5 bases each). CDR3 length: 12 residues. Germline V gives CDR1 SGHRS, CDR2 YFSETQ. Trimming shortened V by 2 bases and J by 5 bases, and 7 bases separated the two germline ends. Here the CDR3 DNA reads TGCGCCAGCAGCTTAGAGGGGGAGACCCAGTACTTC. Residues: CASSLEGETQYF.